One and the same sample provided the 6 T cell receptor beta chains below, sequenced in a study of blood T cell repertoires in COVID-19. The data were produced by immunoSEQ multiplex PCR, yet TCRdb's version contains in-frame clones alone and is incomplete. The sample has some 150,000 clones; around 82% are singletons. The source material was peripheral blood. These receptors were collected from a man aged 60 to 69 with active or convalescent COVID-19.

J is TRBJ1-1 and V is TRBV5-1; D remains ambiguous. The V gene's germline CDR1 is SGHRS and CDR2 YFSETQ. This CDR3 has 13 residues. V was clipped by 1 base and J by 3 bases, with 7 bases between them. CDR3 loop: CASSLNGDTEAFF. The CDR3, as DNA: TGCGCCAGCAGCTTGAACGGAGACACTGAAGCTTTCTTT.

The V and J genes are TRBV24-1 and TRBJ2-7; TRBD1 might be the D (5 bases). Germline V gene data show CDR1 as KGHDR and CDR2 as SFDVKD. This CDR3 is 16 amino acids long. The V and J ends lost 3 bases and 6 bases respectively, with 20 bases between them. CDR3 DNA: TGTGCCACCAGTGATCCCCAGGGCTTGACCCCTAGCGAGCAGTACTTC. This gives the protein CATSDPQGLTPSEQYF.

This CDR3 reads CASSFQDIYGYTF. The CDR3 DNA reads TGTGCCAGCAGCTTCCAGGATATCTATGGCTACACCTTC. V gene TRBV7-2 combines with J gene TRBJ1-2; D uncertain. Germline CDR1 SGHTA, CDR2 FQGNSA. CDR3 length equals 13 residues. V was trimmed by 3 bases and J by 4 bases, leaving 9 bases between them.

The CDR3 protein is CASSQEGPTTDRGLSPLHF. As DNA, the CDR3 is TGCGCCAGCAGCCAAGAGGGCCCAACCACCGACAGGGGGCTTTCACCCCTCCACTTT. V usage is TRBV4-3 and J usage is TRBJ1-6, with 10 positions matching TRBD1. The CDR3 loop spans 19 amino acids. The J segment lost 9 bases and the V segment lost 0 bases, leaving 14 bases of the junction unmatched. CDR1 LGHNA and CDR2 YSLEER come from the germline V gene.

This clone was seen a few times. The V call is TRBV5-4, the J call TRBJ2-1; D is possibly TRBD2 (6 bases). V was pared by 3 bases and J by 6 bases, with 16 bases between. The germline gives CDR1 SGHNT, CDR2 YYREEE (reference sequence). This CDR3 is 15 amino acids long. For the CDR3, the DNA is TGTGCCAGCAGCTCGAGACAGACTAGATCCAATGAGCAGTTCTTC. Residues: CASSSRQTRSNEQFF.

The chain is built from TRBV9 and TRBJ2-1; 8 bases agree with TRBD1. Looked up from germline, CDR1 is SGDLS and CDR2 is YYNGEE. V lost 2 bases to trimming and J lost 4 bases; unmatched junction nucleotides: 5. The CDR3 loop spans 15 amino acids. The CDR3 reads CASSVTGVYYNEQFF. CDR3 bases: TGTGCCAGCAGCGTGACAGGGGTTTATTACAATGAGCAGTTCTTC. Complete variable domain (other parts from reference TRBV9 and TRBJ2-1): DSGVTQTPKHLITATGQRVTLRCSPRSGDLSVYWYQQSLDQGLQFLIQYYNGEERAKGNILERFSAQQFPDLHSELNLSSLELGDSALYFCASSVTGVYYNEQFFGPGTRLTVL.